Following are 18 T cell receptor beta chains from one sample sequenced in a study of T cells in narcolepsy. The protocol was immunoSEQ multiplex PCR, while the TCRdb copy is restricted to in-frame clones and leaves out a portion. Of 25,000 or so clones in the sample, approximately 85% are singletons; the top ten hold about a tenth. Sequencing was carried out using memory (CD45RA-) CD4+ T cells from blood. The receptors derive from a human donor in good health.

CDR3 protein: CASSLEGAWNTEAFF. The CDR3 DNA reads TGTGCCAGCAGTTTAGAAGGGGCCTGGAACACTGAAGCTTTCTTT. The V gene is TRBV28, the J gene TRBJ1-1; tentative D call: TRBD1 (5 bases). Germline V CDR1 and CDR2: MDHEN, SYDVKM. The CDR3 is made up of 15 amino acids. V dropped 2 bases and J dropped 1 base, with 11 bases sitting between them.

This rearrangement joins TRBV5-1 to TRBJ2-6, with D tentatively TRBD2 (6 bases). Trimming shortened V by 7 bases and J by 4 bases, and 18 bases separated the two germline ends. The CDR3 has 16 residues. Germline loops: CDR1 SGHRS, CDR2 YFSETQ. The CDR3 sequence: CASQNGGIGGANVLTF. The CDR3, as DNA: TGCGCCAGCCAAAATGGGGGGATCGGCGGGGCCAACGTCCTGACTTTC.

The CDR3 DNA reads TGTGCCAGCAGCCAGGTCAGCTCCTATAATTCACCCCTCCACTTT. It yields the protein CASSQVSSYNSPLHF. This rearrangement joins TRBV14 to TRBJ1-6; D unresolved. CDR1 is SGHDN, CDR2 FVKESK, per germline. CDR3 length: 15 amino acids. The V end was cut by 3 bases, the J end by 0 bases, with 6 bases between. Full variable domain (rest looked up from reference TRBV14 and TRBJ1-6): EAGVTQFPSHSVIEKGQTVTLRCDPISGHDNLYWYRRVMGKEIKFLLHFVKESKQDESGMPNNRFLAERTGGTYSTLKVQPAELEDSGVYFCASSQVSSYNSPLHFGNGTRLTVT.

The chain employs TRBV5-1 and TRBJ2-1, with 7 bases aligning to TRBD2. The V segment lost 4 bases and the J segment 5 bases; nucleotides outside the gene matches: 6. The CDR3 spans 14 residues. From germline, CDR1 is SGHRS and CDR2 YFSETQ. The CDR3 DNA follows: TGCGCCAGCAGCCGCGGGAGCGGCGACAATGAGCAGTTCTTC. Its protein product is CASSRGSGDNEQFF.

The J gene is TRBJ2-3, the V gene TRBV19; 12 bases agree with TRBD2. The germline CDR1 and CDR2 sequences are LNHDA and SQIVND (reference sequence). Trimming cost V 2 bases and J 0 bases; bases outside gene matches: 3. The CDR3 has 17 amino acids. In DNA, the CDR3 is TGTGCCAGTAGTATATGGACTAGCGGGGTTAGCACAGATACGCAGTATTTT. This translates into CASSIWTSGVSTDTQYF.

This sequence joins TRBV14 and TRBJ2-5; D is undetermined. CDR3 length: 12 amino acids. Trimming took 4 bases from V and 5 from J, leaving 8 bases between them. Looked up from germline, CDR1 is SGHDN and CDR2 is FVKESK. The CDR3 is CASSLLLETQYF. CDR3 nucleotide sequence: TGTGCCAGCAGCCTCCTTCTCGAGACCCAGTACTTC.

This clone was counted a single time. The chain links TRBV5-4 to TRBJ2-7, with TRBD2 identical over 14 bases. CDR3 length equals 15 residues. Trimming cost V 4 bases and J 6 bases; bases outside gene matches: 6. CDR1 and CDR2 from the germline V gene are SGHNT and YYREEE (reference sequence). The CDR3: CASSPRGLAGVEQYF. DNA of the CDR3: TGTGCCAGCAGCCCACGGGGACTAGCGGGAGTCGAGCAGTACTTC.

The gene calls are TRBV4-2 and TRBJ2-7; 9 bases map to TRBD2. CDR3 length: 16 residues. The V gene end was trimmed by 3 bases and the J gene end by 3 bases; junction bases not matched to a gene: 9. Germline-derived CDR1 and CDR2 are LGHNA and YNFKEQ. DNA for the CDR3: TGTGCCAGCAGCCAGGCTCTGGGGACTAGCATCTACGAGCAGTACTTC. Protein product: CASSQALGTSIYEQYF.

This rearrangement joins TRBV7-2 to TRBJ2-1; D is possibly TRBD2 (5 bases). V lost 5 bases to trimming and J lost 4 bases, with 9 bases between them. In germline, CDR1 is SGHTA, CDR2 FQGNSA. This CDR3 spans 13 amino acids. In DNA, the CDR3 is TGTGCCAGCAGCCCCCGCGGGTACAATGAGCAGTTCTTC. Translated: CASSPRGYNEQFF.

The chain carries TRBV6-6 and TRBJ1-3, with D perhaps TRBD1 (5 bases). CDR1 MNHNY and CDR2 SVGAGI come from the germline V gene (reference sequence). V lost 4 bases to trimming and J lost 3 bases, with 16 bases between them. The CDR3 runs 16 residues. CDR3 amino acids: CASSSNRGEYGNTIYF. CDR3 DNA sequence: TGTGCCAGCAGTTCCAATAGGGGAGAATATGGAAACACCATATATTTT.

This chain links TRBV5-1 with TRBJ2-2; TRBD2 matches at 10 bases. Germline V gene sequence: CDR1 SGHRS, CDR2 YFSETQ. This CDR3 is built from 16 residues. Trimming removed 5 bases from V and 4 bases from J; junction bases left unmatched: 8. CDR3: CASSSQLAGSTGELFF. In DNA form, the CDR3 reads TGCGCCAGCAGTTCACAACTAGCGGGATCCACCGGGGAGCTGTTTTTT.

The chain has TRBV27 and TRBJ1-5; TRBD1 matches 10 bases. Germline V gene sequence: CDR1 MNHEY, CDR2 SMNVEV (reference sequence). There are 19 residues in the CDR3. J lost 0 bases, V lost 2 bases, and 10 bases had no gene match. The chain's CDR3 is CASSLRGGTGVGSNQPQHF. CDR3 sequence (DNA): TGTGCCAGCAGTTTAAGGGGAGGGACAGGGGTTGGTAGCAATCAGCCCCAGCATTTT.

The rearrangement joins TRBV30 to TRBJ2-5, with D perhaps being TRBD1 or TRBD2 (6 bases each). The CDR3 sequence is 14 residues long. V shed 4 bases and J shed 1 base, with 13 bases lying between them. Germline loops: CDR1 GTSNPN, CDR2 SVGIG (reference sequence). CDR3 DNA: TGTGCCTGGATCAAAAGGGGGGCCCAAGAGACCCAGTACTTC. Its translation: CAWIKRGAQETQYF. The full variable domain, completed using reference TRBV30 and TRBJ2-5, is SQTIHQWPATLVQPVGSPLSLECTVEGTSNPNLYWYRQAAGRGLQLLFYSVGIGQISSEVPQNLSASRPQDRQFILSSKKLLLSDSGFYLCAWIKRGAQETQYFGPGTRLLVL.

This rearrangement joins TRBV7-2 to TRBJ2-3, with TRBD2 matching over 14 bases. The CDR3 has 18 amino acids. The V segment lost 4 bases and the J segment 8 bases; nucleotides outside the gene matches: 14. In germline, CDR1 is SGHTA, CDR2 FQGNSA. The CDR3 protein is CASSSGTSGRLAPVTQYF. CDR3 DNA sequence: TGTGCCAGCAGCTCAGGGACTAGCGGGAGACTTGCCCCCGTTACGCAGTATTTT.

This clone was counted a few times. The chain uses TRBV28 and TRBJ1-5; TRBD1 is a possible D gene (5 bases). The germline CDR1 and CDR2 sequences are MDHEN and SYDVKM. This CDR3 contains 12 residues. Trimming removed 9 bases from V and 6 bases from J, with 12 bases in between. The CDR3 DNA sequence: TGTGCCAGTCACCAGGGACGTCAGCCCCAGCATTTT. Residues: CASHQGRQPQHF. Combining the CDR3 with reference TRBV28 and TRBJ1-5 gives the whole variable domain DVKVTQSSRYLVKRTGEKVFLECVQDMDHENMFWYRQDPGLGLRLIYFSYDVKMKEKGDIPEGYSVSREKKERFSLILESASTNQTSMYLCASHQGRQPQHFGDGTRLSIL.

A single count supports this clone. The gene calls are TRBV18 and TRBJ1-5; 8 nucleotides align to TRBD1. Germline loops: CDR1 KGHSH, CDR2 LQKENI. There are 12 residues in the CDR3. V lost 1 base to trimming and J lost 11 bases; unmatched junction nucleotides: 1. This CDR3 is CASSPQGQAQHF. In DNA, the CDR3 is TGTGCCAGCTCACCACAGGGACAGGCCCAGCATTTT.

This clone appeared a few times. The genes are TRBV7-2 and TRBJ2-7; D gene unclear. The CDR3 length is 11 residues. The germline V gene encodes CDR1 SGHTA and CDR2 FQGNSA. V was cut by 5 bases and J by 4 bases, with 6 bases left in between. Here the CDR3 reads CASSILYEQYF. The CDR3 nucleotides read TGTGCCAGCAGCATTCTTTACGAGCAGTACTTC.

The V call is TRBV11-2, the J call TRBJ1-4; 7 bases are a match to TRBD1. This CDR3 is built from 15 residues. CDR1 is SGHAT, CDR2 FQNNGV, per germline. V lost 4 bases, J lost 10 bases, and 12 bases stayed unmatched. Here the CDR3 DNA reads TGTGCCAGCAGCTCCGGGGACAGCGTTGGGCGAAAACTGTTTTTT. It encodes CASSSGDSVGRKLFF.